Listed below are T cell receptor beta chains from one sample, sequenced in a study of long-term antiretroviral therapy in people with HIV. The method was immunoSEQ multiplex PCR; TCRdb's version includes in-frame clones alone and lacks a portion of them. The sample has about 19,000 clones, over 65% seen once; the top ten hold 13% to 15%. Material: unsorted PBMCs, obtained 0.5 years before starting antiretroviral therapy. The source of these receptors is a woman between 50 and 59 years old with HIV. CDR3s include the opening cysteine and the closing phenylalanine or tryptophan. Fields, in order: CDR3 DNA, CDR3 protein, V gene, D gene, clone size, J gene. A D gene is named only where the DNA matches it firmly. Some rows mark clone size as missing; the rest say once, few, many or name a class of expanded clone.

CDR3nt: TGTGCCAGCAGTTTCGTGGGGTACGAGCAGTACTTC
CDR3aa: CASSFVGYEQYF
v_gene: TRBV28
d_gene: NA
abundance: medium-sized
j_gene: TRBJ2-7

CDR3nt: TGCGCCAGCAGCCAAGAACGGCAACCCCCAATTCAGACCCAGTACTTC
CDR3aa: CASSQERQPPIQTQYF
v_gene: TRBV4-1
d_gene: NA
abundance: NA
j_gene: TRBJ2-5

CDR3nt: TGTGCCAGCAGTTACGGGCAGGGTGGCTACACCTTC
CDR3aa: CASSYGQGGYTF
v_gene: TRBV6-5
d_gene: NA
abundance: NA
j_gene: TRBJ1-2

CDR3nt: TGTGCCATCAGGGGCCATCCCGAAGAGACCCAGTACTTC
CDR3aa: CAIRGHPEETQYF
v_gene: TRBV10-3
d_gene: NA
abundance: NA
j_gene: TRBJ2-5

CDR3nt: TGTGCCAGCAGCGTAGATTTTGCGGGGGGGTTAGAGTTC
CDR3aa: CASSVDFAGGLEF
v_gene: TRBV9
d_gene: TRBD2
abundance: NA
j_gene: TRBJ2-7

CDR3nt: TGTGCCTGGAGTGTAATCGCGCCCCCGAACACCGGGGAGCTGTTTTTT
CDR3aa: CAWSVIAPPNTGELFF
v_gene: TRBV30
d_gene: NA
abundance: once
j_gene: TRBJ2-2

CDR3nt: TGTGCCGGGAAAGGAAGAATAGGCCGAGCCGGCGGGGAGCTGTTTTTT
CDR3aa: CAGKGRIGRAGGELFF
v_gene: TRBV30
d_gene: NA
abundance: NA
j_gene: TRBJ2-2

CDR3nt: TGTGCCAGCAGCTTAGCCCTCGAACGACGCACAGATACGCAGTATTTT
CDR3aa: CASSLALERRTDTQYF
v_gene: TRBV7-9
d_gene: NA
abundance: NA
j_gene: TRBJ2-3

CDR3nt: TGTGCCAGCAGTTTAAGATCACCAGGGGGCCTATCCCTCCAATTTTCACCCCTCCACTTT
CDR3aa: CASSLRSPGGLSLQFSPLHF
v_gene: TRBV27
d_gene: TRBD1
abundance: NA
j_gene: TRBJ1-6

CDR3nt: TGTGCCAGCAGCCTCGGACAGGGTTTGAACACCGGGGAGCTGTTTTTT
CDR3aa: CASSLGQGLNTGELFF
v_gene: TRBV5-5
d_gene: TRBD1
abundance: NA
j_gene: TRBJ2-2

CDR3nt: TGTGCCAGCAGTTCGACAGGGGTCGGAAACACCATATATTTT
CDR3aa: CASSSTGVGNTIYF
v_gene: TRBV2
d_gene: TRBD1
abundance: few
j_gene: TRBJ1-3

CDR3nt: TGTGCCAGCAGCGTAGCAGGGGACGGCTACACCTTC
CDR3aa: CASSVAGDGYTF
v_gene: TRBV9
d_gene: NA
abundance: NA
j_gene: TRBJ1-2

CDR3nt: TGTGCCAGCAGCTCCCTGGGGAGGGAAGAGACCCAGTACTTC
CDR3aa: CASSSLGREETQYF
v_gene: TRBV13
d_gene: TRBD2
abundance: NA
j_gene: TRBJ2-5

CDR3nt: TGTGCCAGCAGCGCCTCTAGCGCCGTCTACAATGAGCAGTTCTTC
CDR3aa: CASSASSAVYNEQFF
v_gene: TRBV9
d_gene: NA
abundance: NA
j_gene: TRBJ2-1

CDR3nt: TGTGCCAGCAGTCCCGTAATCGGGCAGGAACCTAACTATGGCTACACCTTC
CDR3aa: CASSPVIGQEPNYGYTF
v_gene: TRBV2
d_gene: NA
abundance: NA
j_gene: TRBJ1-2

CDR3nt: TGTGCCAGCAGTTACATTGACAGGGGGAGAGGCTACACCTTC
CDR3aa: CASSYIDRGRGYTF
v_gene: TRBV6-5
d_gene: TRBD1
abundance: NA
j_gene: TRBJ1-2

CDR3nt: TGTGCCAGCAGCTTATTCGGCCCCCAGAGCAATCAGCCCCAGCATTTT
CDR3aa: CASSLFGPQSNQPQHF
v_gene: TRBV7-2
d_gene: NA
abundance: NA
j_gene: TRBJ1-5

CDR3nt: TGTGCCAGCAGCAAAGGGGGGATGAACACTGAAGCTTTCTTT
CDR3aa: CASSKGGMNTEAFF
v_gene: TRBV9
d_gene: NA
abundance: NA
j_gene: TRBJ1-1

CDR3nt: TGTGCCAGTAGTATGCGGCCGGCAGATACGCAGTATTTT
CDR3aa: CASSMRPADTQYF
v_gene: TRBV19
d_gene: NA
abundance: NA
j_gene: TRBJ2-3

CDR3nt: TGTGCCAGCAGCTTTCCAGAGGGGCGAAAAGACAATGAGCAGTTCTTC
CDR3aa: CASSFPEGRKDNEQFF
v_gene: TRBV7-8
d_gene: NA
abundance: NA
j_gene: TRBJ2-1

CDR3nt: TGTGCCAGCAATGTCCTAGCGGGGGGTTACGAGCAGTACTTC
CDR3aa: CASNVLAGGYEQYF
v_gene: TRBV28
d_gene: TRBD2
abundance: NA
j_gene: TRBJ2-7

CDR3nt: TGTGCCAGTAGTCCGACAGGGAACTACTATGGCTACACCTTC
CDR3aa: CASSPTGNYYGYTF
v_gene: TRBV19
d_gene: TRBD1
abundance: NA
j_gene: TRBJ1-2

CDR3nt: TGTGCCAGCAGTTTATCGGGTGCTTATAAGGCTACGCAGTATTTT
CDR3aa: CASSLSGAYKATQYF
v_gene: TRBV27
d_gene: NA
abundance: NA
j_gene: TRBJ2-3

CDR3nt: TGTGCCTGGAGTCCCCGGGGGGATTCACCCCTCCACTTT
CDR3aa: CAWSPRGDSPLHF
v_gene: TRBV30
d_gene: NA
abundance: few
j_gene: TRBJ1-6

CDR3nt: TGTGCCTGGAATACAGGCTACTCTGGAAACACCATATATTTT
CDR3aa: CAWNTGYSGNTIYF
v_gene: TRBV30
d_gene: NA
abundance: NA
j_gene: TRBJ1-3

CDR3nt: TGTGCCAGCTCTCTCGACCGTCACCTTAATCAGCCCCAGCATTTT
CDR3aa: CASSLDRHLNQPQHF
v_gene: TRBV18
d_gene: NA
abundance: NA
j_gene: TRBJ1-5

CDR3nt: TGCGCCAGCAGCTGGGGGGGGCCCAATCAGCCCCAGCATTTT
CDR3aa: CASSWGGPNQPQHF
v_gene: TRBV5-1
d_gene: NA
abundance: NA
j_gene: TRBJ1-5

CDR3nt: TGTGCCAGCAGCTTTTTTCCCGACTACGAGCAGTACTTC
CDR3aa: CASSFFPDYEQYF
v_gene: TRBV5-4
d_gene: NA
abundance: once
j_gene: TRBJ2-7

CDR3nt: TGTGCCTGGAGTCTAACCCGACAGGGACCCCAAGAGACCCAGTACTTC
CDR3aa: CAWSLTRQGPQETQYF
v_gene: TRBV30
d_gene: TRBD1
abundance: NA
j_gene: TRBJ2-5

CDR3nt: TGTGCCTGGAGTGTAGGGGTGGGTGAAAAACTGTTTTTT
CDR3aa: CAWSVGVGEKLFF
v_gene: TRBV30
d_gene: NA
abundance: NA
j_gene: TRBJ1-4

CDR3nt: TGTGCCAGTACCACAGGGGGGTTTCCTTCACCCCTCCACTTT
CDR3aa: CASTTGGFPSPLHF
v_gene: TRBV19
d_gene: TRBD1
abundance: NA
j_gene: TRBJ1-6

CDR3nt: TGTGCCAGCACAGGACTAGCGGGAGAGACCCAGTACTTC
CDR3aa: CASTGLAGETQYF
v_gene: TRBV6-1
d_gene: TRBD2
abundance: NA
j_gene: TRBJ2-5

CDR3nt: TGCGCCAGCAGCCTTTACTTAAGTAGTAACCAGCCCCAGCATTTT
CDR3aa: CASSLYLSSNQPQHF
v_gene: TRBV4-1
d_gene: NA
abundance: few
j_gene: TRBJ1-5

CDR3nt: TGTGCCAGCAGCTTGAGCTACAGGGGGCCCGGGAATTCACCCCTCCACTTT
CDR3aa: CASSLSYRGPGNSPLHF
v_gene: TRBV5-6
d_gene: TRBD1
abundance: NA
j_gene: TRBJ1-6

CDR3nt: TGTGCCAGCAGTATCAAAGCAGGTAATCAGCCCCAGCATTTT
CDR3aa: CASSIKAGNQPQHF
v_gene: TRBV6-5
d_gene: NA
abundance: NA
j_gene: TRBJ1-5

CDR3nt: TGTGCCTGGAGTGGAAGGGGCAGGGGGCGCCTTGGTGGCTACACCTTC
CDR3aa: CAWSGRGRGRLGGYTF
v_gene: TRBV30
d_gene: TRBD1
abundance: NA
j_gene: TRBJ1-2

CDR3nt: TGTGCCAGCAGCTTAGTTGGGGGTTACTCTGGAAACACCATATATTTT
CDR3aa: CASSLVGGYSGNTIYF
v_gene: TRBV7-9
d_gene: NA
abundance: NA
j_gene: TRBJ1-3

CDR3nt: TGCGCCAGCAGTGACCGGGTCCAAAATCAGCCCCAGCATTTT
CDR3aa: CASSDRVQNQPQHF
v_gene: TRBV4-1
d_gene: NA
abundance: NA
j_gene: TRBJ1-5

CDR3nt: TGTGCCAGCAGCGTAGCCCCCGGGACAGGGAGCTATGGCTACACCTTC
CDR3aa: CASSVAPGTGSYGYTF
v_gene: TRBV9
d_gene: TRBD1
abundance: NA
j_gene: TRBJ1-2

CDR3nt: TGTGCCAGCAGTTTATTTCGGGGTAATCAGCCCCAGCATTTT
CDR3aa: CASSLFRGNQPQHF
v_gene: TRBV27
d_gene: NA
abundance: NA
j_gene: TRBJ1-5

CDR3nt: TGTGCCAGCAGCTCCAGGGGGCTAGCTAATGAAAAACTGTTTTTT
CDR3aa: CASSSRGLANEKLFF
v_gene: TRBV7-9
d_gene: TRBD1
abundance: NA
j_gene: TRBJ1-4

CDR3nt: TGTGCCAGCAGGCCAGCCAGGGATTATTCACCCCTCCACTTT
CDR3aa: CASRPARDYSPLHF
v_gene: TRBV28
d_gene: NA
abundance: NA
j_gene: TRBJ1-6

CDR3nt: TGTGCCAGCATCTTCAATTGTCGGGGGAACTCTCCCAACTACGAGCAGTACTTC
CDR3aa: CASIFNCRGNSPNYEQYF
v_gene: TRBV25-1
d_gene: NA
abundance: NA
j_gene: TRBJ2-7

CDR3nt: TGTGCCAGCAGCCCCGGTGGTCGGCGGGACACTGAAGCTTTCTTT
CDR3aa: CASSPGGRRDTEAFF
v_gene: TRBV7-9
d_gene: NA
abundance: NA
j_gene: TRBJ1-1